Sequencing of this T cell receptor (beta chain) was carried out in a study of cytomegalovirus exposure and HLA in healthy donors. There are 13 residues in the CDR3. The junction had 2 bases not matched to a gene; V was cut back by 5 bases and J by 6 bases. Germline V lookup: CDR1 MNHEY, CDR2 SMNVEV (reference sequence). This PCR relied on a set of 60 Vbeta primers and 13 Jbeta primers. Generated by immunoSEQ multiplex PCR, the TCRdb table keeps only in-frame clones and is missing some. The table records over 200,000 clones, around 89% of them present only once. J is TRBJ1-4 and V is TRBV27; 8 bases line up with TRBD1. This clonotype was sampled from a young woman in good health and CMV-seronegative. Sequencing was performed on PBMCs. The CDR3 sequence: CASSQGADEKLFF. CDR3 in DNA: TGTGCCAGCAGTCAGGGGGCTGATGAAAAACTGTTTTTT.